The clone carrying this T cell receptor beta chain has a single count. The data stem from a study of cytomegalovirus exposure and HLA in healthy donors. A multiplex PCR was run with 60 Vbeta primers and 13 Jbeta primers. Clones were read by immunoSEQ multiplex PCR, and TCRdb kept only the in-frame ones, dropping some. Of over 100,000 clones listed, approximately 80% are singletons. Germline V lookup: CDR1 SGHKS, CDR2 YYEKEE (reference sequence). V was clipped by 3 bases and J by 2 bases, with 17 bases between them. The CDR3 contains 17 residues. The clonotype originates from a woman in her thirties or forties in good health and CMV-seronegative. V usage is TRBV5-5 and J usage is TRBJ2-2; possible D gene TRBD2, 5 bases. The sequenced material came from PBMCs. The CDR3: CASSSAPRTGNTGELFF. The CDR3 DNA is TGTGCCAGCAGCTCCGCCCCCCGGACGGGAAACACCGGGGAGCTGTTTTTT.